The TCR beta chain under discussion was sequenced for a study of shared clonotypes between healthy human individuals. Assay used: immunoSEQ multiplex PCR; TCRdb lists only in-frame clones, some missing. This sample carries millions of clones, over 85% of them seen once, and the ten largest clones take roughly 0.14%. Notes on the study in general: It was anticipated that sequencing depth would influence how many clonotypes donors shared.

Comment on this clone: Antigen: not known.

The sample consisted of naive CD4+ T cells sorted from blood. As to subset: CD45RA+ positively selected. The clonotype originates from a man aged 18-30 years in good health.

The DNA for the CDR3 is TGTGCCAGCAGTCGCACGGGACTAGCGGGGGGAGGGCAGTATTTT. Translating it yields CASSRTGLAGGGQYF. The chain links TRBV28 to TRBJ2-3; TRBD2 matches at 15 bases. Germline lookup yields CDR1 MDHEN and CDR2 SYDVKM. V gave up 5 bases and J gave up 11 bases; unmatched junction bases: 8. The CDR3 spans 15 residues.